This T cell receptor (beta chain) was recorded in a study of CD8 T cells in Susac syndrome. Findings and caveats of the study: That the number of individuals in its TCR sequencing and HLA analysis was relatively small was acknowledged by the study.

CDR1 and CDR2 from the germline V gene are MNHEY and SMNVEV (reference sequence). Trimming removed 1 base at V and 4 bases at J, with 11 bases between. CDR3 length: 15 residues. Sequencing of TCR beta was carried out in blood CD8+ and CD4+ T cells. TEMRA cells were FACS-enriched and CD8+ and CD4+ T cells negatively isolated. Regarding this clonotype: Antigen unknown.

Random hexamers were used to reverse transcribe an amount of roughly 0.5 to 1 ug RNA. It was immunoSEQ multiplex PCR that amplified TCR beta CDR3 across 54 Vbeta and 13 Jbeta. One entry per CDR3 protein results from TCRdb running MiXCR on the immunoSEQ multiplex PCR reads. This sample has approximately 100,000 distinct CDR3 sequences, with around 90% found just once. The chain couples TRBV27 to TRBJ1-5, with D perhaps TRBD1 (6 bases). This sequence was found in a human donor in good health. Sequenced sample: CD8+ T cells from PBMCs. In nucleotides, the CDR3 is TGTGCCAGCAGTTTATTACGGGACACAAATCAGCCCCAGCATTTT. It yields the protein CASSLLRDTNQPQHF.